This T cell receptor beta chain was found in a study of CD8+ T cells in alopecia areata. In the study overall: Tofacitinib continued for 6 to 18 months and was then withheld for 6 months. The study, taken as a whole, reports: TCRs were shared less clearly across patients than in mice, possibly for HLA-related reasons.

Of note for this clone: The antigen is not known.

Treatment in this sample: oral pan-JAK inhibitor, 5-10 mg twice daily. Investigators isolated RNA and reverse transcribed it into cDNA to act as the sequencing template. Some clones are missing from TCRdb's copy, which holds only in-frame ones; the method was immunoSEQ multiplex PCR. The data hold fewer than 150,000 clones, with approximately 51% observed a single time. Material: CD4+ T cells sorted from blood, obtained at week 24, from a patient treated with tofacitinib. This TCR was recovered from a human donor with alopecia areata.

The CDR3 reads CASSSRRNTGELFF. The CDR3 nucleotides are TGTGCCAGCAGCTCTCGACGGAACACCGGGGAGCTGTTTTTT. The J gene is TRBJ2-2, the V gene TRBV11-3, with no clear D. There are 14 residues in the CDR3. The V and J ends lost 4 bases and 1 base respectively, with 7 bases between them. The germline V gene has CDR1 SGHNT and CDR2 YENEEA.